The 23 T cell receptor beta chains below were found in one sample sequenced in a study of human T cells and chemical hapten exposure. Noted time point: pre-sensitization, week 0. Sample treatment: therapeutic diphenylcyclopropenone sensitization with weekly scalp DPC. TCRdb recomputed calls from the RACE reads with MiXCR, one row per CDR3 protein. The repertoire includes some 300,000 distinct CDR3 sequences, around 5% of them detected once, and about 8.2% sits in the top ten. The material sequenced was whole blood, taken in connection with sensitization to the hapten diphenylcyclopropenone (DPC). The source is a woman under 30 with alopecia areata. Some clones in this sample may be carry-over from other donors' samples.

This clonotype has ten or more counts. This CDR3 is CASSMDRGAPTDTQYF. Here the CDR3 DNA reads TGTGCCAGCAGTATGGACAGGGGCGCTCCCACAGATACGCAGTATTTT. V and J are TRBV6-2 or TRBV6-3 and TRBJ2-3, with 9 bases aligning to TRBD1. Per germline, CDR1 MNHEY and CDR2 SVGEGT. Trimming took 5 bases from V and 2 from J; bases not matched to a gene: 8. CDR3 length equals 16 residues.

In this sample, this clonotype turned up many times. The chain is built from TRBV10-2 and TRBJ1-5; the match to TRBD1 covers 8 bases. The V gene end was trimmed by 2 bases and the J gene end by 5 bases; junction bases not matched to a gene: 5. The germline CDR1 and CDR2 sequences are WSHSY and SAAADI. The CDR3 totals 15 residues. DNA for the CDR3: TGCGCCAGCAGTGAGAGTAGGACAGGGCATCAGCCCCAGCATTTT. Its translation is CASSESRTGHQPQHF.

This clonotype was observed a few times. The chain combines TRBV6-5 with TRBJ2-1; 8 positions agree with TRBD2. The CDR3 runs to 15 residues. Germline CDR1 and CDR2: MNHEY and SVGAGI. Trimming took 6 bases from V and 2 from J; bases not matched to a gene: 6. CDR3 loop: CASRTSGGAYNEQFF. CDR3 bases: TGTGCCAGCAGAACCAGCGGGGGCGCCTACAATGAGCAGTTCTTC.

This clonotype turned up a few times. V usage is TRBV7-2 and J usage is TRBJ1-2; weak D call: TRBD1 (5 bases). Germline V gives CDR1 SGHTA, CDR2 FQGNSA. The CDR3 loop spans 17 amino acids. V was pared by 0 bases and J by 5 bases, with 19 bases between. The CDR3 loop reads CASSLAYRRTLNYGYTF. Written as DNA, the CDR3 is TGTGCCAGCAGCTTAGCCTACAGGCGCACTTTGAATTATGGCTACACCTTC.

Here the CDR3 DNA reads TGTGCCAGCAGCTTATTTCTTGCTCTTACCACTGAAGCTTTCTTT. It translates to CASSLFLALTTEAFF. The chain has TRBV13 and TRBJ1-1; D is unresolved. Germline V gene data show CDR1 as PRHDT and CDR2 as FYEKMQ (reference sequence). V lost 2 bases and J 4 bases, leaving 14 bases between the germline ends. This CDR3 is built from 15 residues. Complete variable domain (other parts from reference TRBV13 and TRBJ1-1): AAGVIQSPRHLIKEKRETATLKCYPIPRHDTVYWYQQGPGQDPQFLISFYEKMQSDKGSIPDRFSAQQFSDYHSELNMSSLELGDSALYFCASSLFLALTTEAFFGQGTRLTVV.

The chain links TRBV18 to TRBJ1-2, with a tentative D call TRBD1 (6 bases). In germline, CDR1 is KGHSH, CDR2 LQKENI. The CDR3 spans 17 residues. Trimming shortened V by 0 bases and J by 0 bases, and 14 bases separated the two germline ends. CDR3 in DNA: TGTGCCAGCTCACCACCCGGACAGTACAATACTAACTATGGCTACACCTTC. Protein sequence: CASSPPGQYNTNYGYTF.

This clonotype was picked up many times. Written as DNA, the CDR3 is TGTGCCAGCAGTTCCCAGGGGGGCGAGCAGTACTTC. Its protein is CASSSQGGEQYF. The rearrangement links TRBV6-5 to TRBJ2-7; TRBD1 is a possible D gene (7 bases). V lost 4 bases and J lost 6, with 10 bases in between. CDR3 length equals 12 residues. CDR1 is MNHEY and CDR2 is SVGAGI in the germline V gene.

This rearrangement joins TRBV28 to TRBJ2-1; TRBD2 might be the D (7 bases). With 1 base removed from V and 9 bases from J, the gap between germline ends came to 16 bases. The germline V gene has CDR1 MDHEN and CDR2 SYDVKM. The CDR3 is 15 residues long. The CDR3 DNA reads TGTGCCAGCAGTTTATCGGGGGGCCCCCCGGGTGAGCAGTTCTTC. Translation gives CASSLSGGPPGEQFF.

This clonotype was counted only a few times. This rearrangement joins TRBV29-1 to TRBJ2-7, with 11 positions matching TRBD1. The CDR3 extends over 14 amino acids. Germline trimming cut 6 bases from V and 2 bases from J; bases unmatched to any gene: 6. Germline V gives CDR1 SQVTM, CDR2 ANQGSEA. The CDR3 bases are TGCAGCGTGGCGAGGGACAGGGGGACCTACGAGCAGTACTTC. Its protein product is CSVARDRGTYEQYF.

This clonotype was seen repeatedly, ten times or more. V and J are TRBV5-6 and TRBJ1-1, with 9 positions matching TRBD1. The J segment lost 11 bases and the V segment lost 4 bases, leaving 27 bases of the junction unmatched. In germline, CDR1 is SGHDT, CDR2 YYEEEE. The CDR3 has 19 residues. The CDR3 DNA reads TGTGCCAGCAGCCCGTCGCCGTTAGACAGGGGGTTTGAGAGGTCCTCGGCTTTCTTT. Its protein is CASSPSPLDRGFERSSAFF. The full variable domain, in which reference TRBV5-6 and TRBJ1-1 provide the parts outside the CDR3, is DAGVTQSPTHLIKTRGQQVTLRCSPKSGHDTVSWYQQALGQGPQFIFQYYEEEERQRGNFPDRFSGHQFPNYSSELNVNALLLGDSALYLCASSPSPLDRGFERSSAFFGQGTRLTVV.

This clonotype was seen only a few times. The gene calls are TRBV6-5 and TRBJ2-2; D call uncertain. There are 14 residues in the CDR3. Germline V gene sequence: CDR1 MNHEY, CDR2 SVGAGI. V was trimmed by 5 bases and J by 7 bases, leaving 14 bases between them. DNA for the CDR3: TGTGCCAGCAGTCCCATCCGGGCCGGCGGGGAGCTGTTTTTT. Its translation is CASSPIRAGGELFF.

The chain combines TRBV5-1 with TRBJ1-2; D remains unclear. V was cut by 4 bases and J by 6 bases, with 19 bases left in between. The CDR3 is 15 amino acids. CDR1 SGHRS and CDR2 YFSETQ come from the germline V gene. Here the CDR3 DNA reads TGCGCCAGCAGCCTGTCTTCAGGTGCCGTGGATGGCTACACCTTC. The encoded protein is CASSLSSGAVDGYTF.

In this sample, this clonotype turned up a few times. This rearrangement joins TRBV12-3 or TRBV12-4 to TRBJ2-3; TRBD2 might be the D (7 bases). The CDR3 has 17 residues. Trimming removed 5 bases at V and 9 bases at J, with 27 bases between. As DNA, the CDR3 is TGTGCCAGCAGTCCCGCGAGGGCGGGGGCCACCCCAGGGACGCAGTATTTT. It specifies CASSPARAGATPGTQYF.

This clonotype was counted many times. The chain carries TRBV3-1 and TRBJ1-6; D not resolved. The V end lost 0 bases, the J end lost 9 bases, and 15 bases lay between the germline ends. The CDR3 has 16 residues. CDR1 is LGHDT, CDR2 YNNKEL, per germline (reference sequence). Here the CDR3 DNA reads TGTGCCAGCAGCCAAGATAGGAGCCCGGTGACTTCACCCCTCCACTTT. Protein: CASSQDRSPVTSPLHF.

The table lists this clonotype with many counts. The chain combines TRBV28 with TRBJ1-2; D possibly corresponds to TRBD1 (6 bases). V was pared by 10 bases and J by 3 bases, with 18 bases between. Germline V lookup: CDR1 MDHEN, CDR2 SYDVKM. The CDR3 extends over 14 amino acids. The CDR3 region is CAISDRTSHYGYTF. CDR3 coding DNA: TGTGCCATCTCCGACAGGACCTCTCACTATGGCTACACCTTC.

This clonotype was found many times. The chain combines TRBV5-6 with TRBJ1-5, with D hard to call. CDR1 is SGHDT and CDR2 is YYEEEE in the germline V gene. With 2 bases removed from V and 3 bases from J, the gap between germline ends came to 3 bases. This CDR3 has 12 amino acids. As DNA, the CDR3 is TGTGCCAGCAGCTTTGACAATCAGCCCCAGCATTTT. Translation gives CASSFDNQPQHF. Combining the CDR3 with reference TRBV5-6 and TRBJ1-5 gives the whole variable domain DAGVTQSPTHLIKTRGQQVTLRCSPKSGHDTVSWYQQALGQGPQFIFQYYEEEERQRGNFPDRFSGHQFPNYSSELNVNALLLGDSALYLCASSFDNQPQHFGDGTRLSIL.

Ten or more counts support this clonotype. The gene calls are TRBV9 and TRBJ2-1, with a possible D match to TRBD2 (5 bases). The CDR3 has 13 residues. CDR1 is SGDLS and CDR2 is YYNGEE in the germline V gene. Trimming took off 7 bases at V and 7 bases at J, with 15 bases between the two ends. The chain's CDR3 is CASGGRGRNEQFF. The CDR3 DNA reads as TGTGCCAGCGGTGGGAGAGGTCGGAATGAGCAGTTCTTC.

There are a few counts of this clonotype. The chain employs TRBV2 and TRBJ2-2; no definite D call. V lost 6 bases and J lost 3, with 8 bases in between. The CDR3 loop spans 13 amino acids. Germline V gene lookup returns CDR1 SNHLY and CDR2 FYNNEI. CDR3 coding DNA: TGTGCCAGCAGACCAACAGACACCGGGGAGCTGTTTTTT. Its translation is CASRPTDTGELFF. Filled out from reference TRBV2 and TRBJ2-2, the complete variable domain reads EPEVTQTPSHQVTQMGQEVILRCVPISNHLYFYWYRQILGQKVEFLVSFYNNEISEKSEIFDDQFSVERPDGSNFTLKIRSTKLEDSAMYFCASRPTDTGELFFGEGSRLTVL.

This clonotype appeared a few times. The chain recombines TRBV21-1 with TRBJ2-7; the DNA was not compared with TRBD2, the D call given in the table. TRBV21-1 is a pseudogene segment. The length of the CDR3 is 14 residues. The CDR3 sequence: CASSKARASYEQYF. CDR3 nucleotides: TGTGCCAGCAGCAAAGCAAGGGCCAGCTACGAGCAGTACTTC.

In the case of this clonotype: A much larger clone lies a single base off, so this may be a read error. The rearrangement joins TRBV5-5 to TRBJ1-5; D gene unclear. The CDR3 has 14 residues. Germline CDR1 reads SGHKS; CDR2 reads YYEKEE (reference sequence). The CDR3: CAGRRGYSNQPQHF. The CDR3 DNA follows: TGTGCCGGCAGGAGAGGGTATAGCAATCAGCCCCAGCATTTT.

This clonotype showed up just a few times. This chain joins TRBV6-2 or TRBV6-3 and TRBJ1-1; TRBD1 matches at 9 bases. The germline V gene has CDR1 MNHEY and CDR2 SVGEGT. The V gene end was trimmed by 7 bases and the J gene end by 5 bases; junction bases not matched to a gene: 8. This CDR3 contains 14 residues. The CDR3: CASNRQGGRTEAFF. CDR3 nucleotide sequence: TGTGCCAGCAACCGACAGGGGGGCAGAACTGAAGCTTTCTTT.

V and J are TRBV27 and TRBJ2-5, with D uncertain. Looked up from germline, CDR1 is MNHEY and CDR2 is SMNVEV (reference sequence). The CDR3 length is 14 residues. Deletions cut 4 bases from V and 5 bases from J, with 14 bases between. CDR3: CASSSLSTTETQYF. The CDR3 DNA sequence: TGTGCCAGCAGTTCCCTCAGTACCACCGAGACCCAGTACTTC.

The genes are TRBV18 and TRBJ2-2, with TRBD1 as a possible D gene (6 bases). Germline values: CDR1 KGHSH, CDR2 LQKENI. This CDR3 has 15 residues. Trimming took off 2 bases at V and 2 bases at J, with 9 bases between the two ends. CDR3 DNA: TGTGCCAGCTCACCAACACAGGGAAACACCGGGGAGCTGTTTTTT. This translates into CASSPTQGNTGELFF.